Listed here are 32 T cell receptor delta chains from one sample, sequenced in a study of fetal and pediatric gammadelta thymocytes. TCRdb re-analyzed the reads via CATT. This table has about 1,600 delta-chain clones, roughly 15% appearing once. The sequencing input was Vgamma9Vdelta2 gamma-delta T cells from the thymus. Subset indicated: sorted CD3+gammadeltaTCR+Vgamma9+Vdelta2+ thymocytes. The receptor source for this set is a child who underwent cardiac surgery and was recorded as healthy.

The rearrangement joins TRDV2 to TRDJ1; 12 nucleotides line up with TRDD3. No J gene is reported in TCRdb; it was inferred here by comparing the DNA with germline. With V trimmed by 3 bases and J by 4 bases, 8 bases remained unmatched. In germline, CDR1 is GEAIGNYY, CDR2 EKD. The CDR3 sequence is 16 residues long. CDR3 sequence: CACDVLTGGYHDKLIF. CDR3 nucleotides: TGTGCCTGTGACGTTCTCACTGGGGGATACCACGATAAACTCATCTTT.

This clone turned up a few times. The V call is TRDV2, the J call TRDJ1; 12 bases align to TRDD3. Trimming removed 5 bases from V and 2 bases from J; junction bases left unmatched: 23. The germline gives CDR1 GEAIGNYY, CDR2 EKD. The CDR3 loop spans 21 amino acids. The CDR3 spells CACVPRVLGDTRSTGTDKLIF. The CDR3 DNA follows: TGTGCCTGTGTCCCCCGCGTACTGGGGGATACAAGAAGTACGGGGACCGATAAACTCATCTTT.

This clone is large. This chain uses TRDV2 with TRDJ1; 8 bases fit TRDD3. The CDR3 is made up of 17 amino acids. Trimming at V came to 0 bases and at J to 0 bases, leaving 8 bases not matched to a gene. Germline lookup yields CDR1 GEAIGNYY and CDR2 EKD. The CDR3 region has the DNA TGTGCCTGTGACACCCGTTTACTGGGGGCTCACACCGATAAACTCATCTTT. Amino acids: CACDTRLLGAHTDKLIF.

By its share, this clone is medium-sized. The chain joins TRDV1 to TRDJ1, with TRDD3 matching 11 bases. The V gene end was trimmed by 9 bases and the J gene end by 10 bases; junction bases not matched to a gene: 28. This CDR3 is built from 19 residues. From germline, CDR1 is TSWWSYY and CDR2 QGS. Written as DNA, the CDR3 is TGTGCTCTCCAATCTTTCTACGGGTACACGTACTGGGGGATAAAAGGACTCATCTTT. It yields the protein CALQSFYGYTYWGIKGLIF.

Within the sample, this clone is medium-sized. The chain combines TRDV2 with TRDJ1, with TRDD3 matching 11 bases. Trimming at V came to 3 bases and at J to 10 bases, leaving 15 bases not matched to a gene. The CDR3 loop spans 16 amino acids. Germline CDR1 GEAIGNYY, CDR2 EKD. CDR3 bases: TGTGCCTGTGACCCCGGTGGGGTACTGGGGGATAAAGGACTCATCTTT. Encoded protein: CACDPGGVLGDKGLIF.

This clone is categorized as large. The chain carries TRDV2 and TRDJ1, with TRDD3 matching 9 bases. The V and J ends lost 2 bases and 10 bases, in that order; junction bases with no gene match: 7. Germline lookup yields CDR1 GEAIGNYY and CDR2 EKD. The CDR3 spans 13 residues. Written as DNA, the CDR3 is TGTGCCTGTGACAAGCTGGGGGATTTGGGACTCATCTTT. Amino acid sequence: CACDKLGDLGLIF.

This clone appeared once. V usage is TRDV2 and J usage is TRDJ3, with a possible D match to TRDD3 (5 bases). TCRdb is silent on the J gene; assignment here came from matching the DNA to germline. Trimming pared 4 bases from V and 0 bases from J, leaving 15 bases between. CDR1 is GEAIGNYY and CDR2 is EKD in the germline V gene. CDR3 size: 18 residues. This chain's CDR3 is CACDIRGFSSWDTRQMFF. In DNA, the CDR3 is TGTGCCTGTGATATCAGGGGGTTTAGCTCCTGGGACACCCGACAGATGTTTTTC.

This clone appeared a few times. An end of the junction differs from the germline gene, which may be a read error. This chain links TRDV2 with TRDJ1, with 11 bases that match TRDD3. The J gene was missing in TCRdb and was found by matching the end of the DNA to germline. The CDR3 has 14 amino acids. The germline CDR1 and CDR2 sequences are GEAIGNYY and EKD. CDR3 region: CARDPGGYSDKLIF. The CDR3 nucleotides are TGTGCCCGTGACCCTGGGGGATACTCCGATAAACTCATCTTT.

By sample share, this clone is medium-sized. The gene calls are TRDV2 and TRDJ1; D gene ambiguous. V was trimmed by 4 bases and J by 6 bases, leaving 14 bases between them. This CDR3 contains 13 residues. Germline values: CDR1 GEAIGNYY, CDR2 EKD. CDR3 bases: TGTGCCTGTGATCTAGCCGCTCCCAATAAACTCATCTTT. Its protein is CACDLAAPNKLIF.

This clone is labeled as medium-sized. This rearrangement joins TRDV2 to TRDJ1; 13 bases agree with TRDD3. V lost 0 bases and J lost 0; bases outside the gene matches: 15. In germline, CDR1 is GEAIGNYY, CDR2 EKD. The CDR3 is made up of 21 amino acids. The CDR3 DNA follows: TGTGCCTGTGACACCGCCCCATACTGGGGGATACGCTACCCGTACACCGATAAACTCATCTTT. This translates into CACDTAPYWGIRYPYTDKLIF.

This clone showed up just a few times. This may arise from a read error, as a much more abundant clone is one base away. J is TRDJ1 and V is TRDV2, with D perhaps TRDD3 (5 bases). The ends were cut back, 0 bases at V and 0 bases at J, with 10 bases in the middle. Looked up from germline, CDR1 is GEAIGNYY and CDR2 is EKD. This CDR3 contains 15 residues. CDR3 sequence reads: CACDTEGTDTDKLIF. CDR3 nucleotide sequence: TGTGCCTGTGACACCGAGGGGACAGACACCGATAAACTCATCTTT.

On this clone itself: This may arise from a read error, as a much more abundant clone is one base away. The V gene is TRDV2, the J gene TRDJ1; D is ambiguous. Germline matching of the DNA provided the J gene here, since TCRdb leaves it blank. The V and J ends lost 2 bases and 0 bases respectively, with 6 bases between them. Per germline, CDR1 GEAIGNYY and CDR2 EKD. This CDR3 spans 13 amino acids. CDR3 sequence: CACDSAHTDKLIF. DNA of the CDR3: TGTGCCTGTGACAGCGCCCACACCGATAAACTCATCTTT.

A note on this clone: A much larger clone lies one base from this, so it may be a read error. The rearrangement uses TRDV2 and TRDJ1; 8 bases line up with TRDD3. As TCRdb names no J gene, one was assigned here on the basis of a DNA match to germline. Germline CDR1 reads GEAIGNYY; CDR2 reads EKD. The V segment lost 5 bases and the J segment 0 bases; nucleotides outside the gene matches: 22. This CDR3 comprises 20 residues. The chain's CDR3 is CACGQSAPVLGGTYTDKLIF. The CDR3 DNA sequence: TGTGCCTGTGGCCAAAGCGCGCCCGTACTGGGGGGGACGTACACCGATAAACTCATCTTT.

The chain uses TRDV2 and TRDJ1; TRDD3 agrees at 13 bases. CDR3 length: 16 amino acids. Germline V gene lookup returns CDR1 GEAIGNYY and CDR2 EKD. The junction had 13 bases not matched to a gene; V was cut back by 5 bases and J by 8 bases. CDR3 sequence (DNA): TGTGCCTGTGTCTTTAAAACTGGGGGATACGCGCTGAAACTCATCTTT. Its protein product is CACVFKTGGYALKLIF.

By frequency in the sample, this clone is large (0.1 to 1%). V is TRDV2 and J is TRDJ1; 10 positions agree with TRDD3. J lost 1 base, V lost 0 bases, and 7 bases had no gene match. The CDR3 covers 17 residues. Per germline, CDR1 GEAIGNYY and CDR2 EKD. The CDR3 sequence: CACDTLTTGGFTDKLIF. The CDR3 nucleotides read TGTGCCTGTGACACCCTTACTACTGGGGGATTCACCGATAAACTCATCTTT.

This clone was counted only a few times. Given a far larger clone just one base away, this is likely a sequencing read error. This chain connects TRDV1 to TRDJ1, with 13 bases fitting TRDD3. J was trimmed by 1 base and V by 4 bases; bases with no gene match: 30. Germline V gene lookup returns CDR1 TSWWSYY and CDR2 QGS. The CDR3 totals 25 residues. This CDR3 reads CALGVPSSGVFGLGDTEIPTDKLIF. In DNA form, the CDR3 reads TGTGCTCTTGGGGTCCCATCTTCCGGGGTTTTCGGACTGGGGGATACGGAGATACCCACCGATAAACTCATCTTT.

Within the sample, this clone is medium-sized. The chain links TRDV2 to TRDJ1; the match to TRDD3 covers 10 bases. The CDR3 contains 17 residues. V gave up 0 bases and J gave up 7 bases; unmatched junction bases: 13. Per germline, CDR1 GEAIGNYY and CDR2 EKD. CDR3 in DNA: TGTGCCTGTGACACCGGATTAACGCTGGGGGATAAGGGTAAACTCATCTTT. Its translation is CACDTGLTLGDKGKLIF.

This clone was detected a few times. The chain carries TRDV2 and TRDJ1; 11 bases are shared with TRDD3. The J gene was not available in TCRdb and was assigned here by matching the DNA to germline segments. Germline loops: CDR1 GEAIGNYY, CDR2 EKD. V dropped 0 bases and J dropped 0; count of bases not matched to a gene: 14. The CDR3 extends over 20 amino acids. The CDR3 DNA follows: TGTGCCTGTGACACCAAGTCTTCGGACCTACTGGGGGATAACACCGATAAACTCATCTTT. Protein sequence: CACDTKSSDLLGDNTDKLIF.

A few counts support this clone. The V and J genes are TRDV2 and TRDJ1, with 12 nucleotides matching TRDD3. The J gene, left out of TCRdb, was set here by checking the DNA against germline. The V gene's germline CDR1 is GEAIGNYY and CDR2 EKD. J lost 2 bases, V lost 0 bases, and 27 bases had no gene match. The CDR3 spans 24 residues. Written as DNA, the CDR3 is TGTGCCTGTGACACCTTCTTCCCAACTCCTACCCGTACTGGGGGATACCAGGGTACCGATAAACTCATCTTT. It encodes CACDTFFPTPTRTGGYQGTDKLIF.

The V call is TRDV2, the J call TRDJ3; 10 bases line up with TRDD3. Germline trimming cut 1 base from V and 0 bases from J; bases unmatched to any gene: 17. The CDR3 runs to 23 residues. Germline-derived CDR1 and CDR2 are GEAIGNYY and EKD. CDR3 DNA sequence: TGTGCCTGTGACACAGGTAGCTGGGGGATAAAACACAGAGGCTCCTGGGACACCCGACAGATGTTTTTC. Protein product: CACDTGSWGIKHRGSWDTRQMFF.

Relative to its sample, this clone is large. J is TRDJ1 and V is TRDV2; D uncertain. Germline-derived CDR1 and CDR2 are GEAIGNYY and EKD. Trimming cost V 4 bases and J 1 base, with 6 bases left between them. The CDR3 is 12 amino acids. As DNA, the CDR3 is TGTGCCTGTGAAGGCTTCACCGATAAACTCATCTTT. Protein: CACEGFTDKLIF.

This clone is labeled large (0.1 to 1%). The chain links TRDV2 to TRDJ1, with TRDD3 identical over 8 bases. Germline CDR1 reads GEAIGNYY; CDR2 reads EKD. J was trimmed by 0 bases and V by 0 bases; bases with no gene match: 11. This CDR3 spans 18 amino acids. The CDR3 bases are TGTGCCTGTGACACCGCAGATAGACTGGGGGTTTACACCGATAAACTCATCTTT. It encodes CACDTADRLGVYTDKLIF.

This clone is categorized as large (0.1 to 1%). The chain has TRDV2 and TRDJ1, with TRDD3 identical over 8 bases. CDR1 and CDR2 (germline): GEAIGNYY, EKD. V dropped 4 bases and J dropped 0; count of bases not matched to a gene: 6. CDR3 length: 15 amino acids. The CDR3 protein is CACDLGDPNTDKLIF. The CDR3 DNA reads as TGTGCCTGTGATCTGGGGGACCCCAACACCGATAAACTCATCTTT.

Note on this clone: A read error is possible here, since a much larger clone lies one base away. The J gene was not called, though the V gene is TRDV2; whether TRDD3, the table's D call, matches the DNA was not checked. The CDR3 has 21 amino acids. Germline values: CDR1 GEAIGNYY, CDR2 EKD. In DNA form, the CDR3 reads TGTGCCTGTGACCAGAATCTGGGGGATAATAGTGGACACTGGTTCGCCGATAAGCTCATCTTT. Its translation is CACDQNLGDNSGHWFADKLIF.

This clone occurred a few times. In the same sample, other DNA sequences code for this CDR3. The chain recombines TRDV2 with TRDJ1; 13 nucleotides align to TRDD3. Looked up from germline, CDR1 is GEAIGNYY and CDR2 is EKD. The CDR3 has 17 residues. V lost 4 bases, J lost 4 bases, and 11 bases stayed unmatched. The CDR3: CACDTKTGGYGNDKLIF. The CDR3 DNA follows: TGTGCCTGTGATACGAAGACTGGGGGATACGGGAACGATAAACTCATCTTT.

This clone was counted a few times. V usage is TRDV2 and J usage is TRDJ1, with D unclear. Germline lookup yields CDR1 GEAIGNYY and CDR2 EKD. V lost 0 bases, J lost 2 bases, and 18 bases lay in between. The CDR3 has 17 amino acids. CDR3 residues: CACDTVTQPPITDKLIF. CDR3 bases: TGTGCCTGTGACACCGTAACCCAACCCCCGATTACCGATAAACTCATCTTT.

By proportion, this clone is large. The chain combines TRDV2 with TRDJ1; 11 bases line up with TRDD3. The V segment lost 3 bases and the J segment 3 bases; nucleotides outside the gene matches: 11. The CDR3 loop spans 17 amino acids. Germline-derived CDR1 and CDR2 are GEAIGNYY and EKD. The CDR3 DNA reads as TGTGCCTGTGACCCAAGGTACTGGGGGATATATCCCGATAAACTCATCTTT. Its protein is CACDPRYWGIYPDKLIF.

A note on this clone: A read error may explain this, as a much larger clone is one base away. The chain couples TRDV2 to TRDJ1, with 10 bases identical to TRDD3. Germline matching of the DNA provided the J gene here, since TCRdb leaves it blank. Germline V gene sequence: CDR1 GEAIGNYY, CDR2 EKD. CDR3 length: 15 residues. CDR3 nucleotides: TGTGCCCGTGACTTCACTGGGGGATACACCGATAAACTCATCTTT. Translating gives CARDFTGGYTDKLIF.

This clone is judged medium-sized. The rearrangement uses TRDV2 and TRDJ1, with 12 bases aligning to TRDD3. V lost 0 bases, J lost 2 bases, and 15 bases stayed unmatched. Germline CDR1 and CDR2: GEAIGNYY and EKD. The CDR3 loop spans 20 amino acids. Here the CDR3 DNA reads TGTGCCTGTGACACCGGTGTACTGGGGGATACTGATTTTCGGACCGATAAACTCATCTTT. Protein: CACDTGVLGDTDFRTDKLIF.

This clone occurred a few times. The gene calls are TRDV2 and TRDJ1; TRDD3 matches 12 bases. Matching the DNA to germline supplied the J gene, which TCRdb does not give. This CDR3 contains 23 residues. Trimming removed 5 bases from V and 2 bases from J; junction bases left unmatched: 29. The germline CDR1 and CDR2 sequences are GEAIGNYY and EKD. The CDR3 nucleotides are TGTGCCTGTGTGGCGCTTCCTTCGGAAACTGGGGGATACAACAATGGGGGGACCGATAAACTCATCTTT. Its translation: CACVALPSETGGYNNGGTDKLIF.

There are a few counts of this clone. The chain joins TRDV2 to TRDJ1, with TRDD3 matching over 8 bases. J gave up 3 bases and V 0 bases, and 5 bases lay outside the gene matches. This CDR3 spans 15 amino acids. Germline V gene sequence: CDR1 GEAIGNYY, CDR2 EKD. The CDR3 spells CACDTVLGVSDKLIF. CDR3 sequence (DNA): TGTGCCTGTGACACCGTACTGGGGGTTTCCGATAAACTCATCTTT.

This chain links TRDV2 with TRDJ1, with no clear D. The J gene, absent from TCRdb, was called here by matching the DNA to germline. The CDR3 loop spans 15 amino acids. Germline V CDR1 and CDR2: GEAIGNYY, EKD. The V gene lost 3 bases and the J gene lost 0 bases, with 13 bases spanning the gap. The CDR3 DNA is TGTGCCTGTGACTCCCCGGGTCCTTACACCGATAAACTCATCTTT. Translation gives CACDSPGPYTDKLIF.